These T cell receptor beta chains were read from a single sample in a study of blood T cell repertoires in COVID-19. Libraries were prepared by immunoSEQ multiplex PCR; TCRdb keeps only in-frame clonotypes and omits some of them. There are 220,000 or so clones in the sample; approximately 80% occur only once, and approximately 1.3% lies in the top ten. Sequencing input: PBMCs or T cells enriched from blood (not recorded which). The receptors come from a woman aged 40 to 50 with acute COVID-19. Each CDR3 is given with its conserved first and last residue. D genes are given only for firm matches. Size is omitted from some rows. Given values are once, few, many or a class for expanded clones.

V	D	size	J	DNA	CDR3
TRBV9	TRBD2	-	TRBJ2-2	TGTGCCAGCAGTAGGGGGGCTAGCGGGAGGGCCACCCTAAACACCGGGGAGCTGTTTTTT	CASSRGASGRATLNTGELFF
TRBV7-8	TRBD2	-	TRBJ2-7	TGTGCCAGCAAGCGGGAGGGCTCCTACGAGCAGTACTTC	CASKREGSYEQYF
TRBV5-8	TRBD1	-	TRBJ1-1	TGTGCCAGCAGCTATTGGACAGGGGGCACTGAAGCTTTCTTT	CASSYWTGGTEAFF
TRBV5-1	-	-	TRBJ2-1	TGCGCCAGCAGCTCCCCCGCGCCATACAATGAGCAGTTCTTC	CASSSPAPYNEQFF
TRBV18	TRBD1	-	TRBJ2-7	TGTGCCAGCTCACTCGTGGACAGGGGGCTCGAGCAGTACTTC	CASSLVDRGLEQYF
TRBV5-8	-	-	TRBJ1-5	TGTGCCAGCACCTTAGACGCGGTCAATCAGCCCCAGCATTTT	CASTLDAVNQPQHF
TRBV15	-	-	TRBJ1-1	TGTGCCACCAGCAGAGAGAGAGGGCTGAGGGCTGAAGCTTTCTTT	CATSRERGLRAEAFF
TRBV6-5	-	once	TRBJ2-1	TGTGCCAGCAGTCGGGACACCGGCAACAATGAGCAGTTCTTC	CASSRDTGNNEQFF
TRBV18	TRBD2	-	TRBJ2-5	TGTGCCAGCTCACCGGCTCGGGGGGTTTATCAAGAGACCCAGTACTTC	CASSPARGVYQETQYF
TRBV6-5	TRBD2	-	TRBJ2-1	TGTGCCAGCAGTTACTCGATGGGGGGGACCAATGAGCAGTTCTTC	CASSYSMGGTNEQFF
TRBV7-9	-	-	TRBJ1-4	TGTGCCAGCAGCTCATCAGGCGAGGAAAAACTGTTTTTT	CASSSSGEEKLFF
TRBV28	-	-	TRBJ2-7	TGTGCCAGCAGCCACTCAAATCTCTACGAGCAGTACTTC	CASSHSNLYEQYF
TRBV10-3	-	-	TRBJ2-3	TGTGCCATCAGTGAGTCTGTAGGTGGGATGGGGGCCACAGATACGCAGTATTTT	CAISESVGGMGATDTQYF
TRBV25-1	-	once	TRBJ1-5	TGTGCCAGCAGTAAAGGTGGGGGCCAGCCCCAGCATTTT	CASSKGGGQPQHF
TRBV29-1	-	-	TRBJ1-1	TGCAGCGAGACAGTGAACACTGAAGCTTTCTTT	CSETVNTEAFF
TRBV19	-	once	TRBJ2-1	TGTGCCAGTAGTATCCTAGCTCCCAATGAGCAGTTCTTC	CASSILAPNEQFF
TRBV2	TRBD2	-	TRBJ2-4	TGTGCCAGCAGTGTGACTAGCGGGAACATTCAGTACTTC	CASSVTSGNIQYF
TRBV6-5	TRBD1	-	TRBJ1-3	TGTGCCAGCAGTCCCCAGGGACAGGGACGAAACACCATATATTTT	CASSPQGQGRNTIYF
TRBV28	TRBD1	-	TRBJ1-2	TGTGCCAGCAGTTTTCCGACAGGGGGGAATGGCTACACCTTC	CASSFPTGGNGYTF
TRBV7-9	-	few	TRBJ2-5	TGTGCCAGCAGCCCGCTCCAGGCCCTCCAAGAGACCCAGTACTTC	CASSPLQALQETQYF
TRBV4-3	TRBD1	-	TRBJ2-7	TGCGCCAGCAGCCCGGGACAGACAGCCTACGAGCAGTACTTC	CASSPGQTAYEQYF
TRBV6-2/TRBV6-3	-	once	TRBJ1-4	TGTGCCAGCAGTTACCCGCGGGCCCATGAAAAACTGTTTTTT	CASSYPRAHEKLFF
TRBV5-1	-	once	TRBJ2-2	TGCGCCAGCAGCTTGCCCCAGGGCAGGTCGAACACCGGGGAGCTGTTTTTT	CASSLPQGRSNTGELFF
TRBV24-1	-	-	TRBJ1-6	TGTGCCACCAGTGATTCAGGGCCCCGTTCACCCCTCCACTTT	CATSDSGPRSPLHF
TRBV19	TRBD2	-	TRBJ2-1	TGTGCCAGTAGGAACCCGGGACTAGCGGGGGGTTACAATGAGCAGTTCTTC	CASRNPGLAGGYNEQFF
TRBV12-3/TRBV12-4	-	-	TRBJ1-1	TGTGCCAGCAGAAGGGGTCGGACTGAAGCTTTCTTT	CASRRGRTEAFF
TRBV9	TRBD1	-	TRBJ2-7	TGTGCCAGCAGCGTAGGGGACAGGGGGTACTACGAGCAGTACTTC	CASSVGDRGYYEQYF
TRBV5-5	-	-	TRBJ1-3	TGTGCCAGCAGCTTTTCGGGCTCTGGAAACACCATATATTTT	CASSFSGSGNTIYF
TRBV28	TRBD2	-	TRBJ2-1	TGTGCCAGCAGTCCGCGGTTAGGTACAAATGCTACTAGCGGGAGATTGGATGAGCAGTTCTTC	CASSPRLGTNATSGRLDEQFF
TRBV13	TRBD1	-	TRBJ2-1	TGTGCCAGCAGCTTCCGGGACAGGGCTGACAATGAGCAGTTCTTC	CASSFRDRADNEQFF
TRBV19	TRBD1	-	TRBJ2-3	TGTGCCAGTAGTATCTTCGGCGACAGGGGTGGTACAGATACGCAGTATTTT	CASSIFGDRGGTDTQYF
TRBV3-1/TRBV3-2	TRBD1	few	TRBJ1-5	TGTGCCAGCAGCCGGGGACAGGGGGAGAATCAGCCCCAGCATTTT	CASSRGQGENQPQHF
TRBV30	-	-	TRBJ1-3	TGTGCCAGCAACACAGCCCCTTCTGGAAACACCATATATTTT	CASNTAPSGNTIYF
TRBV10-1	-	once	TRBJ2-2	TGCGCCAGCAGCGCGGGACCTAACACCGGGGAGCTGTTTTTT	CASSAGPNTGELFF
TRBV24-1	TRBD1	-	TRBJ2-7	TGTGCCACCAGTGCCAGAGGGACAGGGTTCTACGAGCAGTACTTC	CATSARGTGFYEQYF
TRBV5-6	TRBD1	once	TRBJ1-4	TGTGCCAGCAGCTACCGAGGGGGCCGGCGGGAAAAACTGTTTTTT	CASSYRGGRREKLFF
TRBV12-2	-	-	TRBJ2-1	TGTGCAAGTCGCCTCTCGACTAGCGGGGGGGCCCGGCCCTACAATGAGCAGTTCTTC	CASRLSTSGGARPYNEQFF
TRBV5-4	TRBD2	-	TRBJ2-5	TGTGCCAGCAGCGATCTAAACGGGAGGGGCGGGACCCAGTACTTC	CASSDLNGRGGTQYF
TRBV7-2	TRBD2	once	TRBJ2-7	TGTGCCAGCAGCTTACAGCGCAGCGGGGGGGTTCGGTGGTCCTACGAGCAGTACTTC	CASSLQRSGGVRWSYEQYF
TRBV15	-	-	TRBJ2-5	TGTGCCACCAGCAGCTCCAGTGGCGGAGAGACCCAGTACTTC	CATSSSSGGETQYF
TRBV28	TRBD2	-	TRBJ2-7	TGTGCCAGCAGTTCAATCCCGAGGACTAGCGGGAGAACAGGAGGGGTTTACGAGCAGTACTTC	CASSSIPRTSGRTGGVYEQYF
TRBV4-2	TRBD2	-	TRBJ2-1	TGTGCCAGCAGCCTGACCGGGACTAGCGGGAGTAATGAGCAGTTCTTC	CASSLTGTSGSNEQFF
TRBV28	-	-	TRBJ1-2	TGTGCCAGCAGTCCCGCGGAAGCAGATTACTATGGCTACACCTTC	CASSPAEADYYGYTF
TRBV5-6	-	-	TRBJ1-3	TGTGCCAGCAGCTTGTTACAGGGTGGGGGAAACACCATATATTTT	CASSLLQGGGNTIYF
TRBV6-1	TRBD1	-	TRBJ1-4	TGTGCCAGCAGTGAACAGAAAGGGACAGGGTTCGGGGAAAAACTGTTTTTT	CASSEQKGTGFGEKLFF
TRBV30	-	-	TRBJ1-6	TGTGCCTGGAGTAGGGGGGGTCCTCAAAATTCACCCCTCCACTTT	CAWSRGGPQNSPLHF
TRBV29-1	TRBD2	-	TRBJ2-1	TGCAGCGTGGGGATTGGGCTAGCGGGAGGGCGGAATGAGCAGTTCTTC	CSVGIGLAGGRNEQFF
TRBV9	TRBD2	-	TRBJ2-1	TGTGCCAGCAGCGTAGCAGTAGCGGGAGCTTACAATGAGCAGTTCTTC	CASSVAVAGAYNEQFF
TRBV7-9	-	-	TRBJ2-2	TGTGCCAGCAGCTTAGCGCTATTGGTGGACAAGAACACCGGGGAGCTGTTTTTT	CASSLALLVDKNTGELFF
TRBV6-6	TRBD1	-	TRBJ1-1	TGTGCCAGCAGCCCAATGTCCGGGACAGGGAACACTGAAGCTTTCTTT	CASSPMSGTGNTEAFF
TRBV12-3/TRBV12-4	TRBD2	-	TRBJ2-1	TGTGCCAGTCTTACTAGCGTTTACAATGAGCAGTTCTTC	CASLTSVYNEQFF
TRBV19	-	-	TRBJ1-5	TGTGCCAGTAGTATAGGGTCCAGGGGAAGCAATCAGCCCCAGCATTTT	CASSIGSRGSNQPQHF